The rows below give T cell receptor beta chains drawn from one sample of a study of persistence of HIV-infected CD4 T cells. Their antigen targets remain unknown. Clones were sequenced by immunoSEQ multiplex PCR, and TCRdb holds only the in-frame ones, with some missing. This table holds roughly 25,000 clones, over 65% found once. The sequences come from CD4+ T cells sorted from PBMCs after approximately 19-hour stimulation, collected from a patient who received antiretroviral therapy. These receptors were taken from an adult man with HIV who was CMV-seropositive. CDR3s include the opening cysteine and the closing phenylalanine or tryptophan. The D gene is left open where the match is weak. Clone size is stated in some rows and not others, as once, few, many or a class when expanded.

CDR3 length	D gene	clone size	V gene	J gene	CDR3 protein	CDR3 DNA
17	TRBD1	.	TRBV18	TRBJ2-7	CASSPEIATGGTYEQYF	TGTGCCAGCTCACCTGAGATCGCGACAGGGGGTACCTACGAGCAGTACTTC
11	.	.	TRBV20-1	TRBJ2-1	CSARGVRGQFF	TGCAGTGCTAGAGGCGTAAGGGGGCAGTTCTTC
15	.	.	TRBV19	TRBJ1-2	CASSIDDGSSDGYTF	TGTGCCAGTAGTATAGATGATGGGAGCTCCGATGGCTACACCTTC
15	TRBD1	.	TRBV7-2	TRBJ1-3	CASSLLGTAGNTIYF	TGTGCCAGCAGTTTGCTAGGGACAGCTGGAAACACCATATATTTT
12	.	.	TRBV11-3	TRBJ2-1	CASSPHGGEQFF	TGTGCCAGCTCACCCCACGGGGGTGAGCAGTTCTTC
17	TRBD1	.	TRBV19	TRBJ1-1	CASSIQQGARVGTEAFF	TGTGCCAGTAGTATCCAACAGGGGGCCCGAGTGGGCACTGAAGCTTTCTTT
16	.	.	TRBV28	TRBJ2-7	CASSSPQIGASYEQYF	TGTGCCAGCAGTTCCCCCCAGATAGGGGCCTCCTACGAGCAGTACTTC
16	.	.	TRBV28	TRBJ2-7	CATQRGDRASSYEQYF	TGTGCCACCCAGCGGGGTGACAGGGCAAGCTCCTACGAGCAGTACTTC
14	.	once	TRBV29-1	TRBJ2-1	CSAQVGTNYNEQFF	TGCAGCGCCCAGGTCGGGACAAACTACAATGAGCAGTTCTTC
14	TRBD1	.	TRBV2	TRBJ1-5	CASMQGAPNQPQHF	TGTGCCAGCATGCAGGGGGCGCCCAATCAGCCCCAGCATTTT
14	TRBD1	.	TRBV19	TRBJ1-6	CASSIGQGGSPLHF	TGTGCCAGTAGTATCGGACAGGGGGGATCACCCCTCCACTTT
17	.	.	TRBV6-4	TRBJ1-2	CASSDSKGAGLHYGYTF	TGTGCCAGCAGTGATTCTAAGGGAGCCGGGCTCCACTATGGCTACACCTTC
17	TRBD2	once	TRBV7-7	TRBJ2-2	CASSPTTSGGGTGELFF	TGTGCCAGCAGCCCGACGACTAGCGGGGGAGGAACCGGGGAGCTGTTTTTT
18	.	.	TRBV5-3	TRBJ2-6	CARIRGGSQNTGANVLTF	TGTGCCAGAATTCGCGGGGGCTCCCAAAATACCGGGGCCAACGTCCTGACTTTC
14	TRBD2	.	TRBV25-1	TRBJ2-1	CASSGGPTGGEQFF	TGTGCCAGCAGTGGTGGTCCGACGGGGGGTGAGCAGTTCTTC
13	.	.	TRBV6-5	TRBJ1-2	CASRLDGSYGYTF	TGTGCCAGCAGACTGGACGGGTCCTATGGCTACACCTTC
15	.	once	TRBV6-4	TRBJ2-3	CASSPVKGPADTQYF	TGTGCCAGCAGCCCCGTTAAAGGGCCCGCAGATACGCAGTATTTT
14	.	once	TRBV27	TRBJ2-6	CASSLLSGANVLTF	TGTGCCAGCAGTTTACTCTCTGGGGCCAACGTCCTGACTTTC
15	.	.	TRBV28	TRBJ1-1	CASSLPPPRGTEAFF	TGTGCCAGCAGTTTACCCCCTCCCCGGGGCACTGAAGCTTTCTTT